This T cell receptor (beta chain) emerged from a study of shared clonotypes between healthy human individuals. V was pared by 6 bases and J by 4 bases, with 17 bases between. The CDR3 spans 15 residues. Germline loops: CDR1 SGHNT, CDR2 YYREEE (reference sequence). The assay was immunoSEQ multiplex PCR, and TCRdb's table has in-frame clones only and misses some. The table includes over 2 million clones, about 90% detected once. The rearrangement joins TRBV5-4 to TRBJ2-1; maybe TRBD1 (6 bases). This clonotype was obtained from a man younger than 35 in good health. Some clones in this sample may be carry-over from other donors' samples. Sequences were obtained from naive CD4+ T cells from PBMCs. Subset of the sample: CD45RA+ positively selected. CDR3 protein: CASTTKGTPYNEQFF. DNA of the CDR3: TGTGCCAGCACTACCAAAGGGACACCTTACAATGAGCAGTTCTTC. Filled out from reference TRBV5-4 and TRBJ2-1, the complete variable domain reads ETGVTQSPTHLIKTRGQQVTLRCSSQSGHNTVSWYQQALGQGPQFIFQYYREEENGRGNFPPRFSGLQFPNYSSELNVNALELDDSALYLCASTTKGTPYNEQFFGPGTRLTVL.